This passage covers 26 T cell receptor beta chains from one sample sequenced in a study of cytomegalovirus exposure and HLA in healthy donors. Amplification used 60 Vbeta primers and 13 Jbeta primers. Generated by immunoSEQ multiplex PCR, the TCRdb table keeps only in-frame clones and is missing some. The table shows some 160,000 clones, with 77% occurring only once. The sequencing sample was made of PBMCs. The receptors were sampled from a woman in her thirties in good health and CMV-seronegative.

This clone was seen once. The chain employs TRBV21-1 and TRBJ1-2. TRBV21-1 is marked as a pseudogene. The CDR3 runs 15 residues. This CDR3 reads CASSKTGGCFYGYTF. Here the CDR3 DNA reads TGTGCCAGCAGCAAAACCGGGGGATGTTTCTATGGCTACACCTTC.

Only one count was recorded for this clone. The rearrangement joins TRBV2 to TRBJ2-2, with 10 bases matching TRBD2. There are 18 residues in the CDR3. Looked up from germline, CDR1 is SNHLY and CDR2 is FYNNEI. The trim removed 2 bases at V and 4 bases at J, leaving 10 bases unmatched. CDR3 amino acids: CASSEFGGAGGSTGELFF. The CDR3, as DNA: TGTGCCAGCAGTGAATTTGGGGGAGCGGGGGGGAGCACCGGGGAGCTGTTTTTT.

This clone showed up just once. The chain joins TRBV27 to TRBJ2-7; D is possibly TRBD2 (5 bases). Per germline, CDR1 MNHEY and CDR2 SMNVEV (reference sequence). The CDR3 extends over 17 amino acids. The V end was cut by 5 bases, the J end by 2 bases, with 22 bases between. In DNA, the CDR3 is TGTGCCAGCAGTGCTATTATCTCTGGACTGATGGCCTACGAGCAGTACTTC. This sequence encodes CASSAIISGLMAYEQYF.

This chain uses TRBV2 with TRBJ1-1; a possible D gene is TRBD1 (6 bases). The CDR3 is made up of 15 amino acids. Germline values: CDR1 SNHLY, CDR2 FYNNEI. V was shortened by 1 base and J by 2 bases, with 11 bases between the two germline ends. For the CDR3, the DNA is TGTGCCAGCAGTGAAGGGACAGCATACAACACTGAAGCTTTCTTT. The encoded protein is CASSEGTAYNTEAFF.

The J gene is TRBJ2-2, the V gene TRBV30; D is possibly TRBD2 (6 bases). V lost 7 bases, J lost 4 bases, and 13 bases lay in between. Germline V CDR1 and CDR2: GTSNPN, SVGIG (reference sequence). This CDR3 has 13 residues. In DNA form, the CDR3 reads TGTGCCTCGACTAGATTCGGCACCGGGGAGCTGTTTTTT. Its translation is CASTRFGTGELFF.

This clone was picked up a small number of times. The chain is built from TRBV5-1 and TRBJ1-2; possible D gene TRBD1, 6 bases. The CDR3 sequence is 16 residues long. The V gene lost 0 bases and the J gene lost 1 base, with 13 bases spanning the gap. CDR1 is SGHRS and CDR2 is YFSETQ in the germline V gene. For the CDR3, the DNA is TGCGCCAGCAGCTTGGCCTCTAACAGGGATAACTATGGCTACACCTTC. It is translated as CASSLASNRDNYGYTF. Complete variable domain (other parts from reference TRBV5-1 and TRBJ1-2): KAGVTQTPRYLIKTRGQQVTLSCSPISGHRSVSWYQQTPGQGLQFLFEYFSETQRNKGNFPGRFSGRQFSNSRSEMNVSTLELGDSALYLCASSLASNRDNYGYTFGSGTRLTVV.

This chain joins TRBV4-1 and TRBJ2-7; D call uncertain. This CDR3 has 15 residues. V was pared by 1 base and J by 4 bases, with 14 bases between. Germline CDR1 is MGHRA and CDR2 is YSYEKL. DNA of the CDR3: TGCGCCAGCAGCCAAGGAATAGGTTGGGCTTACGAGCAGTACTTC. Protein sequence: CASSQGIGWAYEQYF.

The V call is TRBV19, the J call TRBJ2-7; TRBD2 aligns across 11 bases. CDR3 length equals 15 residues. V dropped 6 bases and J dropped 5; count of bases not matched to a gene: 9. Looked up from germline, CDR1 is LNHDA and CDR2 is SQIVND (reference sequence). CDR3 sequence (DNA): TGTGCCAGTAGCCCATTAGCGGGAGGGGAAAACGAGCAGTACTTC. This translates into CASSPLAGGENEQYF.

The rearrangement uses TRBV27 and TRBJ2-7; TRBD2 agrees at 8 bases. CDR1 and CDR2 from the germline V gene are MNHEY and SMNVEV (reference sequence). With V trimmed by 6 bases and J by 3 bases, 4 bases remained unmatched. The CDR3 length is 13 residues. The CDR3 DNA reads TGTGCCAGCAGCCTTGCGGGGGGCTACGAGCAGTACTTC. Protein product: CASSLAGGYEQYF.

The CDR3 nucleotides are TGTGCCAGCAGCTCCATACCCCGAGGGGGCACCGGGGAGCTGTTTTTT. This gives the protein CASSSIPRGGTGELFF. This chain uses TRBV7-9 with TRBJ2-2, with D possibly TRBD1 on 6 matching bases. V dropped 4 bases and J dropped 4 bases, with 16 bases sitting between them. The length of the CDR3 is 16 residues. Looked up from germline, CDR1 is SEHNR and CDR2 is FQNEAQ (reference sequence). The full variable domain, with the rest looked up from reference TRBV7-9 and TRBJ2-2, is DTGVSQNPRHKITKRGQNVTFRCDPISEHNRLYWYRQTLGQGPEFLTYFQNEAQLEKSRLLSDRFSAERPKGSFSTLEIQRTEQGDSAMYLCASSSIPRGGTGELFFGEGSRLTVL.

The chain employs TRBV7-9 and TRBJ2-1, with TRBD2 as a possible D gene (6 bases). The CDR3 is 15 residues long. Germline loops: CDR1 SEHNR, CDR2 FQNEAQ (reference sequence). V was cut by 8 bases and J by 1 base, with 15 bases left in between. CDR3 in DNA: TGTGCCAGCCCGGGGGACGGGATTTCCTACAATGAGCAGTTCTTC. Its translation is CASPGDGISYNEQFF.

The chain employs TRBV5-5 and TRBJ2-1, with a weak D call TRBD2 (5 bases). Trimming left V 1 base short and J 8 bases short, with 7 bases between. Germline lookup yields CDR1 SGHKS and CDR2 YYEKEE (reference sequence). The CDR3 is made up of 12 amino acids. Here the CDR3 reads CASSLSGYEQFF. The CDR3 DNA reads TGTGCCAGCAGCTTGTCGGGGTATGAGCAGTTCTTC.

The chain is built from TRBV9 and TRBJ2-1, with 9 bases fitting TRBD2. The V gene's germline CDR1 is SGDLS and CDR2 YYNGEE. With 0 bases clipped from V and 4 bases from J, the junction kept 8 bases outside the gene matches. This CDR3 contains 17 residues. CDR3: CASSVGSGTSRYNEQFF. For the CDR3, the DNA is TGTGCCAGCAGCGTAGGATCCGGGACTAGCAGATACAATGAGCAGTTCTTC.

The rearrangement joins TRBV11-2 to TRBJ1-1; 8 bases line up with TRBD1. Germline assignment: CDR1 SGHAT and CDR2 FQNNGV. J was trimmed by 4 bases and V by 4 bases; bases with no gene match: 8. There are 15 residues in the CDR3. CDR3 sequence: CASSSPRGHITEAFF. Written as DNA, the CDR3 is TGTGCCAGCAGCTCCCCCAGGGGGCATATCACTGAAGCTTTCTTT.

The chain uses TRBV5-4 and TRBJ1-2; D remains unclear. The V gene lost 5 bases and the J gene lost 2 bases, with 10 bases spanning the gap. From germline, CDR1 is SGHNT and CDR2 YYREEE (reference sequence). This CDR3 is built from 13 residues. CDR3 bases: TGTGCCAGCAGACTCGCTCTAAACTATGGCTACACCTTC. Its translation is CASRLALNYGYTF.

A single count supports this clone. V and J are TRBV29-1 and TRBJ1-3; D not certain. The CDR3 length is 13 residues. V lost 1 base and J lost 3, with 7 bases in between. Germline V lookup: CDR1 SQVTM, CDR2 ANQGSEA. CDR3 DNA: TGCAGCGTTGAAGGGGCAAGTGGAAACACCATATATTTT. Its protein product is CSVEGASGNTIYF.

CDR3 nucleotide sequence: TGCGCCAGCAGTGAGAGACAGGGGAACACTGAAGCTTTCTTT. It yields the protein CASSERQGNTEAFF. The chain has TRBV10-1 and TRBJ1-1; TRBD1 aligns across 7 bases. Per the germline V gene, CDR1 is WNHNN and CDR2 is SYGVQD (reference sequence). The J segment lost 1 base and the V segment lost 2 bases, leaving 1 base of the junction unmatched. The CDR3 has 14 residues.

The CDR3 region is CASSQTSSGSWDEQFF. The CDR3 DNA reads as TGCGCCAGCAGCCAAACCTCTAGCGGGAGTTGGGATGAGCAGTTCTTC. The chain recombines TRBV4-1 with TRBJ2-1; TRBD2 matches at 10 bases. The CDR3 is 16 amino acids. Losses at the gene ends were 2 bases for V and 8 bases for J; bases not matched to a gene: 9. Germline V gene lookup returns CDR1 MGHRA and CDR2 YSYEKL.

In DNA, the CDR3 is TGTGCCAGTAGTATAGAACAGGGGGAGATTGATGGCTACACCTTC. It is translated as CASSIEQGEIDGYTF. This chain uses TRBV19 with TRBJ1-2; 8 nucleotides align to TRBD1. Per the germline V gene, CDR1 is LNHDA and CDR2 is SQIVND (reference sequence). V shed 0 bases and J 6 bases; nucleotides not matched to a gene: 6. The CDR3 sequence is 15 residues long.

The chain recombines TRBV30 with TRBJ2-7; possible D gene TRBD1, 6 bases. Trimming took 0 bases from V and 5 from J, leaving 11 bases between them. The CDR3 length is 13 residues. Germline V gene data show CDR1 as GTSNPN and CDR2 as SVGIG (reference sequence). DNA of the CDR3: TGTGCCTGGAGTGTACGGGCAGGGGACGAGCAGTACTTC. It encodes CAWSVRAGDEQYF.

This clone was seen a few times. The chain carries TRBV1 and TRBJ2-4; the listed D gene, TRBD1, was not tested against the DNA. TRBV1 is a pseudogene segment. CDR3 length equals 18 residues. The CDR3 sequence is CTSSHETGPSEAKNIQYF. CDR3 nucleotides: TGCACCAGCAGCCACGAAACAGGGCCCAGCGAGGCCAAAAACATTCAGTACTTC.

The chain employs TRBV5-1 and TRBJ2-7, with 10 bases matching TRBD2. Per the germline V gene, CDR1 is SGHRS and CDR2 is YFSETQ. The CDR3 covers 14 residues. The V segment lost 6 bases and the J segment 0 bases; nucleotides outside the gene matches: 3. The CDR3 sequence: CASNLAGASYEQYF. Written as DNA, the CDR3 is TGCGCCAGCAACCTAGCGGGGGCCTCCTACGAGCAGTACTTC.

The chain is built from TRBV19 and TRBJ1-1; 9 positions agree with TRBD1. This CDR3 is built from 13 residues. The V gene end was trimmed by 5 bases and the J gene end by 5 bases; junction bases not matched to a gene: 3. Germline CDR1 and CDR2: LNHDA and SQIVND (reference sequence). The CDR3: CASSADRGTEAFF. The CDR3 DNA sequence: TGTGCCAGTAGTGCTGACAGGGGGACTGAAGCTTTCTTT.

This clone appeared a few times. The gene calls are TRBV11-3 and TRBJ1-5; no clear D gene. The CDR3 is 20 amino acids. The V gene's germline CDR1 is SGHNT and CDR2 YENEEA. The V gene lost 6 bases and the J gene lost 2 bases, with 29 bases spanning the gap. CDR3 sequence (DNA): TGTGCCAGCAGATCTGTCGCCCGGCGGTTGTCGATATGTGGCAATCAGCCCCAGCATTTT. The encoded protein is CASRSVARRLSICGNQPQHF.

The rearrangement links TRBV29-1 to TRBJ1-2, with D possibly TRBD1 on 5 matching bases. Germline V CDR1 and CDR2: SQVTM, ANQGSEA. This CDR3 has 14 residues. V lost 2 bases, J lost 5 bases, and 15 bases lay in between. The CDR3 here is CSVESGGGRYGYTF. The CDR3 DNA reads as TGCAGCGTTGAAAGTGGCGGGGGACGGTATGGCTACACCTTC.

A remark on this clone: Mismatch with germline at one junction end may stem from a read error. The V and J genes are TRBV5-1 and TRBJ2-7; 9 nucleotides align to TRBD1. CDR3 size: 14 residues. Germline CDR1 SGHRS, CDR2 YFSETQ. CDR3 region: CANSKMDRGYEQYF. In DNA form, the CDR3 reads TGCGCCAACAGCAAAATGGACAGGGGATACGAGCAGTACTTC.